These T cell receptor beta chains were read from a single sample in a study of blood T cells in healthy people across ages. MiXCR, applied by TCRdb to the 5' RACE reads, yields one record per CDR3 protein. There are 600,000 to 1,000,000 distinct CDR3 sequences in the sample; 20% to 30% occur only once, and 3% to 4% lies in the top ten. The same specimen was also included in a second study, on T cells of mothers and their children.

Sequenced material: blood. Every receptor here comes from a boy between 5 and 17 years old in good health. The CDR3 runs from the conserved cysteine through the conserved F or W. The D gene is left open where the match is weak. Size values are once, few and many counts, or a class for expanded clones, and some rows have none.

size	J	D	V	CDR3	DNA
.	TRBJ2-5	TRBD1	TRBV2	CASFGLAKDRGDLETQYF	TGTGCCAGCTTTGGGCTGGCTAAGGACAGGGGAGATTTGGAGACCCAGTACTTC
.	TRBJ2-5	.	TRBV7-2	CASRRGPGQQYQETQYF	TGTGCCAGCAGACGGGGACCGGGACAACAGTACCAAGAGACCCAGTACTTC
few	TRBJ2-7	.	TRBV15	CATSRDPTGLLEQYF	TGTGCCACCAGCAGAGACCCGACCGGATTACTCGAGCAGTACTTC
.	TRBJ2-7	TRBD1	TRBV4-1	CASSQDSPGTGSYEQYF	TGCGCCAGCAGCCAAGATTCCCCCGGGACAGGGTCCTACGAGCAGTACTTC
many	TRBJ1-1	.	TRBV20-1	CSANTESNTEAFF	TGCAGTGCTAACACGGAATCGAACACTGAAGCTTTCTTT
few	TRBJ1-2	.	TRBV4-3	CASSQDQGSYGYTF	TGCGCCAGCAGCCAAGATCAGGGTTCCTATGGCTACACCTTC
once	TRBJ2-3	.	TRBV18	CASSPLDGGGNTQYF	TGTGCCAGCTCACCACTGGACGGCGGTGGGAATACACAGTATTTT
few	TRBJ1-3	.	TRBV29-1	CSVRTSSGNTIYF	TGCAGCGTTCGGACGAGCTCTGGAAACACCATATATTTT
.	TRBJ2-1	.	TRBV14	CASSSTRNNEQFF	TGTGCCAGCAGCTCGACCAGGAACAATGAGCAGTTCTTC
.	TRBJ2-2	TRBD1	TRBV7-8	CASTGDRVVGELFF	TGTGCCAGCACCGGGGACAGGGTGGTCGGGGAGCTGTTTTTT
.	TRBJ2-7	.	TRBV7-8	CASSFFRGASYEQYF	TGTGCCAGCAGCTTCTTTAGGGGGGCGTCCTACGAGCAGTACTTC
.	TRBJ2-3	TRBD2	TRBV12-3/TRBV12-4	CASSPSGGYITDTQYF	TGTGCCAGCAGTCCTAGCGGGGGATATATCACAGATACGCAGTATTTT
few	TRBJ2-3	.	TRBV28	CASSFRGYGTDTQYF	TGTGCCAGCAGTTTCAGGGGTTATGGCACAGATACGCAGTATTTT
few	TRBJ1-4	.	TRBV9	CASSVEGFATNEKLFF	TGTGCCAGCAGCGTTGAAGGGTTCGCAACTAATGAAAAACTGTTTTTT
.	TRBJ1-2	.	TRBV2	CASSDRQVGYGYTF	TGTGCCAGCAGTGATCGGCAGGTCGGCTATGGCTACACCTTC
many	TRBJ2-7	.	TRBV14	CASSIQGVPYEQYF	TGTGCCAGCAGTATACAGGGAGTCCCCTACGAGCAGTACTTC
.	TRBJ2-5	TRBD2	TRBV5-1	CASSLTGLAVQETQYF	TGCGCCAGCAGCTTGACGGGACTAGCGGTCCAAGAGACCCAGTACTTC
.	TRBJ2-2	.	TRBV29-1	CSVLGSRDTGELFF	TGCAGCGTTCTTGGGTCTCGAGACACCGGGGAGCTGTTTTTT
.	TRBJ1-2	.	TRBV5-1	CASSLIPVAGGAVGYTF	TGCGCCAGCAGCTTGATCCCCGTGGCGGGGGGCGCGGTTGGCTACACCTTC
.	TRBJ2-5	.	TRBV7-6	CASSLRPTPVGEETQYF	TGTGCCAGCAGCTTGCGGCCTACCCCCGTAGGGGAAGAGACCCAGTACTTC
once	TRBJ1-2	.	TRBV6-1	CASRRATNPYGYTF	TGTGCCAGCAGGCGGGCGACAAACCCCTATGGCTACACCTTC
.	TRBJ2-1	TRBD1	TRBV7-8	CASSPWGTADNEQFF	TGTGCCAGCAGCCCCTGGGGGACAGCCGACAATGAGCAGTTCTTC
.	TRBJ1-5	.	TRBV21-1	CASSNPGPHNQPQHF	TGTGCCAGCAGCAACCCAGGACCACACAATCAGCCCCAGCATTTT
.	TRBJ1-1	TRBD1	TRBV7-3	CASSQNRGEAFF	TGTGCCAGCAGTCAGAACAGGGGTGAAGCTTTCTTT
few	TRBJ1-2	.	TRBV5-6	CASSLESEYGYTF	TGTGCCAGCAGCTTGGAGTCGGAATATGGCTACACCTTC
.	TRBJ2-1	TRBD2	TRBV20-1	CSASGGEYNEQFF	TGCAGTGCCAGCGGGGGGGAGTACAATGAGCAGTTCTTC
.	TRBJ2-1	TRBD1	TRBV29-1	CSVADFGQGANEQFF	TGCAGCGTTGCAGATTTTGGACAGGGGGCCAATGAGCAGTTCTTC
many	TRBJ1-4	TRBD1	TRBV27	CASSPVPGQGEKLFF	TGTGCCAGCAGTCCCGTCCCGGGACAGGGGGAAAAACTGTTTTTT
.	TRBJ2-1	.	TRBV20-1	CSARDRENRIEQFF	TGCAGTGCTAGAGATCGAGAGAACCGAATTGAGCAGTTCTTC
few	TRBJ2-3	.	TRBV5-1	CASSREKDTQYF	TGCGCCAGCAGCCGAGAAAAAGATACGCAGTATTTT
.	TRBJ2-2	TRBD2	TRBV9	CASSGPTSGNTGELFF	TGTGCCAGCAGCGGGCCGACTAGCGGGAACACCGGGGAGCTGTTTTTT
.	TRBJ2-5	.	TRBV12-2	CARGTEETQYF	TGTGCAAGGGGGACAGAAGAGACCCAGTACTTC
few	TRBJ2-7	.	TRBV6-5	CATKPSSYEQYF	TGTGCCACCAAACCTAGCTCCTACGAGCAGTACTTC
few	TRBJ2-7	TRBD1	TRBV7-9	CVSSPRTGGYEQYF	TGTGTCAGCAGCCCCCGGACAGGGGGCTACGAGCAGTACTTC
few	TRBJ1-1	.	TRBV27	CASGPGPTEAFF	TGTGCCAGCGGACCGGGTCCCACTGAAGCTTTCTTT
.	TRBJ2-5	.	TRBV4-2	CASSQERQATFF	TGTGCCAGCAGCCAAGAAAGGCAGGCAACGTTCTTC
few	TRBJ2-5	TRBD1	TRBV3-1	CASSQKGTGWMETQYF	TGTGCCAGCAGCCAGAAGGGGACAGGGTGGATGGAGACCCAGTACTTC
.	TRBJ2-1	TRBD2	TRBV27	CASSGPGLAGVDEQFF	TGTGCCAGCAGTGGGCCCGGACTAGCGGGAGTGGATGAGCAGTTCTTC
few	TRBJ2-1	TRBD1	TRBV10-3	CAIRQGAYNEQFF	TGTGCCATTCGACAGGGGGCCTACAATGAGCAGTTCTTC
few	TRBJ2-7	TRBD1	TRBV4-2	CASSRTGSPRPDEQYF	TGTGCCAGCAGCCGGACAGGATCCCCTCGTCCGGACGAGCAGTACTTC
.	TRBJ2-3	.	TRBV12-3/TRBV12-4	CASSYDGTDTQYF	TGTGCCAGCAGTTATGACGGCACAGATACGCAGTATTTT
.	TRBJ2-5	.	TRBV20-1	CSARVTNKETQYF	TGCAGTGCTAGAGTCACCAACAAAGAGACCCAGTACTTC
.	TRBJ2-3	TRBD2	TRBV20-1	CSASGRTDTQYF	TGCAGTGCTAGCGGGAGGACAGATACGCAGTATTTT
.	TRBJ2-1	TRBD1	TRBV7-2	CASSSMTGLGEQFF	TGTGCCAGCAGCTCCATGACAGGGTTAGGTGAGCAGTTCTTC
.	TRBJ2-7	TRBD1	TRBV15	CATSRVTGVKFF	TGTGCCACCAGCAGAGTGACAGGGGTGAAGTTCTTC
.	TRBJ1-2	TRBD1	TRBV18	CASSPEAGGYYGYTF	TGTGCCAGCTCACCGGAGGCAGGGGGGTACTATGGCTACACCTTC
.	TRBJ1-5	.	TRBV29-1	CSVGDSTAEPQHF	TGCAGCGTTGGTGACTCGACCGCCGAACCCCAGCATTTT
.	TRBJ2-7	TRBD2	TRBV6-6	CASGSSGGPSYEQYF	TGTGCCAGCGGCAGTAGCGGGGGTCCTTCCTACGAGCAGTACTTC